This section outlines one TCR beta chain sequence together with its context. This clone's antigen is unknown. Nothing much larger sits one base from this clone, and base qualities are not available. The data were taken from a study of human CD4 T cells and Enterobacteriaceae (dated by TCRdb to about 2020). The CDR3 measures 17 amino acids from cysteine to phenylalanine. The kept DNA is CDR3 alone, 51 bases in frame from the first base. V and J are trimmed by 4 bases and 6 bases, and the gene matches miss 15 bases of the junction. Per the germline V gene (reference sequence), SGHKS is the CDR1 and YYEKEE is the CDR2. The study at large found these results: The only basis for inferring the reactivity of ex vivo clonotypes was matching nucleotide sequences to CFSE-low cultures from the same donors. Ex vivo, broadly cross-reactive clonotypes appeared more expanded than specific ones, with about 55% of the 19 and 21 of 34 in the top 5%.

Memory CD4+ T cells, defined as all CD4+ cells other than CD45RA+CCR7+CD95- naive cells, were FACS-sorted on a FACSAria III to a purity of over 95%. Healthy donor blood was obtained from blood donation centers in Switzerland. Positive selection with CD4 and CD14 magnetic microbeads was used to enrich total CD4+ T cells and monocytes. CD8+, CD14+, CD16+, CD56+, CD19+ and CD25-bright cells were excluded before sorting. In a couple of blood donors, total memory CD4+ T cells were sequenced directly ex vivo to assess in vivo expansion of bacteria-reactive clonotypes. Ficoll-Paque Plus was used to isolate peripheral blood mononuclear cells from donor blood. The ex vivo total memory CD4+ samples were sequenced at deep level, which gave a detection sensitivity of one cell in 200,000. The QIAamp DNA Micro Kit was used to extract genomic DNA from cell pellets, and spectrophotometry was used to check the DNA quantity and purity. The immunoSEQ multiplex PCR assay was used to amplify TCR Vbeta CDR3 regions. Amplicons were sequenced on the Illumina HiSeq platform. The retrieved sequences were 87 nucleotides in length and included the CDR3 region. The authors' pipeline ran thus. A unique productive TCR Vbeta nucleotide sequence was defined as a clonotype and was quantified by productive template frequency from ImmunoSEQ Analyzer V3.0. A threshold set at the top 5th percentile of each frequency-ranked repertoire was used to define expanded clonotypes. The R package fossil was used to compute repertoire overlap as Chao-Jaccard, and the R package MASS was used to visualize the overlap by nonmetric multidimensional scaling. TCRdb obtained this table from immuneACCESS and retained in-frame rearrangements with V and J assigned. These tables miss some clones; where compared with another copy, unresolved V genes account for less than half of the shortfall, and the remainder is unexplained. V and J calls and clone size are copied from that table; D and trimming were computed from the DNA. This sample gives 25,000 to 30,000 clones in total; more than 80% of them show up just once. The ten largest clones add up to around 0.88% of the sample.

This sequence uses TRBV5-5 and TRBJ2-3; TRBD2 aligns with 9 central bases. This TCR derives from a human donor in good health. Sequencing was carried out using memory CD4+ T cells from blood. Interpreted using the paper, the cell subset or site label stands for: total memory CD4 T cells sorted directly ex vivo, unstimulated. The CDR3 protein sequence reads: CASSPGGGAGGWDTQYF. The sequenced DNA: TGTGCCAGCAGCCCGGGAGGGGGAGCGGGGGGCTGGGATACGCAGTATTTT.